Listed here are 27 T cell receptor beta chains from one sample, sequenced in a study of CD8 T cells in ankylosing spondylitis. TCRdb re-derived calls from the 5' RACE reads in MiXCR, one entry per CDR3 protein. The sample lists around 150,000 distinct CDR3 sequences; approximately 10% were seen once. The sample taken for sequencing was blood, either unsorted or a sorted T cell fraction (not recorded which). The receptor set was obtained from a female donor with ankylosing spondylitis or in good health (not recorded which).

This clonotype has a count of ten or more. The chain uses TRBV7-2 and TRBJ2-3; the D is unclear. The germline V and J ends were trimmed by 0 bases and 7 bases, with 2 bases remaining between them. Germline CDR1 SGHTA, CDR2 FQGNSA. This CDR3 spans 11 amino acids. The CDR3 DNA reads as TGTGCCAGCAGCTTAGCGAATACGCAGTATTTT. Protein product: CASSLANTQYF. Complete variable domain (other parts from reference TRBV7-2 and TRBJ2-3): GAGVSQSPSNKVTEKGKDVELRCDPISGHTALYWYRQSLGQGLEFLIYFQGNSAPDKSGLPSDRFSAERTGGSVSTLTIQRTQQEDSAVYLCASSLANTQYFGPGTRLTVL.

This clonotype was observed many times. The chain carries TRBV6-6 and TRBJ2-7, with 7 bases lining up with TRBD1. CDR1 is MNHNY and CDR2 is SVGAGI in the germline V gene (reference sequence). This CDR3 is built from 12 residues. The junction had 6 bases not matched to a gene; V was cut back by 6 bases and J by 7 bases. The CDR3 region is CASRLTGEEQYF. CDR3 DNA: TGTGCCAGCAGATTAACAGGGGAAGAGCAGTACTTC.

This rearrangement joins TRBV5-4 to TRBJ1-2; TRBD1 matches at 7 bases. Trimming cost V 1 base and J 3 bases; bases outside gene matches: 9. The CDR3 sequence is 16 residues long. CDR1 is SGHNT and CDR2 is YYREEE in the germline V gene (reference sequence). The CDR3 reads CASSLYLRGRDYGYTF. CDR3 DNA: TGTGCCAGCAGCTTGTACTTGAGGGGGCGCGACTATGGCTACACCTTC.

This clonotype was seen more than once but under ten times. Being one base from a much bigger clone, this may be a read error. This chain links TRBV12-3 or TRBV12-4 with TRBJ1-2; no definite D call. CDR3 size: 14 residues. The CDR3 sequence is CASSLMPRNYGYPF. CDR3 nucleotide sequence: TGTGCCAGCAGTTTGATGCCAAGAAACTATGGCTACCCCTTC.

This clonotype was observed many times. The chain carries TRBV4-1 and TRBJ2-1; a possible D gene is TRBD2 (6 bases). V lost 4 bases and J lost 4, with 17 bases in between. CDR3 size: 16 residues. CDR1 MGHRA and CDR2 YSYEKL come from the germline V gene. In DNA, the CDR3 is TGCGCCAGCAGCCCTAAAGACGCGGGGCCTTACAATGAGCAGTTCTTC. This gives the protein CASSPKDAGPYNEQFF.

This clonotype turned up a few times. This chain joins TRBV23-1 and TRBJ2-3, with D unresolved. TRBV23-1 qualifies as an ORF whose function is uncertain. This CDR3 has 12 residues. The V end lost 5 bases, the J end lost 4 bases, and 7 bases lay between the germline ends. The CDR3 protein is CASSTESDTQYF. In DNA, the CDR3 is TGCGCCAGCAGTACGGAGTCAGATACGCAGTATTTT.

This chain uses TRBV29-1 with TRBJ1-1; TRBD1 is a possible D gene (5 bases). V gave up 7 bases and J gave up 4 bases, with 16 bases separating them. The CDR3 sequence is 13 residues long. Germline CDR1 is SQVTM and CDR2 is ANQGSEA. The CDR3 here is CSGQGGESTEAFF. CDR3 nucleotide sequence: TGCAGCGGGCAGGGTGGGGAGAGCACTGAAGCTTTCTTT.

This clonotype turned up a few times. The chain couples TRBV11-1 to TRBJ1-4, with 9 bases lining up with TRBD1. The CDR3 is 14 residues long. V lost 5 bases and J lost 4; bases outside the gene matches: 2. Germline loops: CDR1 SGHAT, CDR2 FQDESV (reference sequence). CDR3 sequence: CASSGQGSNEKLFF. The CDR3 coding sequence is TGTGCCAGCAGCGGACAGGGGAGTAATGAAAAACTGTTTTTT.

The CDR3 protein is CAWSVRVLTYSGNTIYF. The CDR3 bases are TGTGCCTGGAGTGTAAGAGTCCTTACCTACTCTGGAAACACCATATATTTT. This chain uses TRBV30 with TRBJ1-3; D is undetermined. With 0 bases removed from V and 0 bases from J, the gap between germline ends came to 15 bases. Germline lookup yields CDR1 GTSNPN and CDR2 SVGIG (reference sequence). The CDR3 runs to 17 residues.

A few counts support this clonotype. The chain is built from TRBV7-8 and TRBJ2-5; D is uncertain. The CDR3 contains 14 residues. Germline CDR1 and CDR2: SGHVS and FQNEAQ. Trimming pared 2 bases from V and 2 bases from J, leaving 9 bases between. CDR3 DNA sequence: TGTGCCAGCAGCTTAAGGGAACGACAAGAGACCCAGTACTTC. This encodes CASSLRERQETQYF. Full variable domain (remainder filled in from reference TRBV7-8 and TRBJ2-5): GAGVSQSPRYKVAKRGQDVALRCDPISGHVSLFWYQQALGQGPEFLTYFQNEAQLDKSGLPSDRFFAERPEGSVSTLKIQRTQQEDSAVYLCASSLRERQETQYFGPGTRLLVL.

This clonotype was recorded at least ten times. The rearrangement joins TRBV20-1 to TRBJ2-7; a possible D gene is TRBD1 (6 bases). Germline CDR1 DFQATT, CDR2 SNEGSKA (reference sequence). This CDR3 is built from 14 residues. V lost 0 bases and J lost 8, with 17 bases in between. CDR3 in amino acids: CSARDPGALLKQYF. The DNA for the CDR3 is TGCAGTGCTAGAGATCCAGGGGCCCTCCTAAAGCAGTACTTC.

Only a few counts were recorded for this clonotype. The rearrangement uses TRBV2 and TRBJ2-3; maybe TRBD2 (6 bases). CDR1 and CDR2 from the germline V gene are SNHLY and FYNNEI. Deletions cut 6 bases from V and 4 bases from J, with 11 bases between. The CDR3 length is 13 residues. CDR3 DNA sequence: TGTGCCAGCAGCGGCGGGGTGGCAGATACGCAGTATTTT. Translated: CASSGGVADTQYF. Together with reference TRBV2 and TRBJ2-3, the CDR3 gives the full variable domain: EPEVTQTPSHQVTQMGQEVILRCVPISNHLYFYWYRQILGQKVEFLVSFYNNEISEKSEIFDDQFSVERPDGSNFTLKIRSTKLEDSAMYFCASSGGVADTQYFGPGTRLTVL.

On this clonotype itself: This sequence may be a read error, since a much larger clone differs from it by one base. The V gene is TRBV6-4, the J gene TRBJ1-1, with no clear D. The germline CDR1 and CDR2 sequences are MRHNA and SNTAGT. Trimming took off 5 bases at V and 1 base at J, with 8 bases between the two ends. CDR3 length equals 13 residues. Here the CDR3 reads CASSRRPNTEAFF. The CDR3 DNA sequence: TGTGCCAGCAGTCGGCGGCCGAACACTGAAGCTTTCTTT.

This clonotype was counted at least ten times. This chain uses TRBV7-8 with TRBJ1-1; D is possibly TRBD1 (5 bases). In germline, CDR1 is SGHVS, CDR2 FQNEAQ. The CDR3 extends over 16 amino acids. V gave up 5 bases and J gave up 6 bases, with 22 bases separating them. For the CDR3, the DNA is TGTGCCAGCAGCCCAGCCCGGGACCGCAGGTGGTCTGAAGCTTTCTTT. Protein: CASSPARDRRWSEAFF.

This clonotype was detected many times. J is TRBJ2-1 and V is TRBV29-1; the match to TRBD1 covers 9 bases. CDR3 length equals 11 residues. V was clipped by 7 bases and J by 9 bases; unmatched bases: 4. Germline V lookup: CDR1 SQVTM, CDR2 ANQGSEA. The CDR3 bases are TGCAGCGGGGACAGGGTAACTGAGCAGTTCTTC. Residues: CSGDRVTEQFF.

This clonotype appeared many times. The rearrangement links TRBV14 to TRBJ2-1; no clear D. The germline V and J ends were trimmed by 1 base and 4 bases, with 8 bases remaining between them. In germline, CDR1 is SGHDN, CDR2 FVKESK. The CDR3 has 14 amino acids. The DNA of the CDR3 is TGTGCCAGCAGCCAAGGATATCCATACAATGAGCAGTTCTTC. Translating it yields CASSQGYPYNEQFF.

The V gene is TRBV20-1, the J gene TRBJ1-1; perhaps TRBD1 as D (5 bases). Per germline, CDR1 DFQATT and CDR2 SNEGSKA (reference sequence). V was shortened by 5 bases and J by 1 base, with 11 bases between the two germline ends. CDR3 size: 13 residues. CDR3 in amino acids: CSAEDRENTEAFF. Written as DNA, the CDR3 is TGCAGTGCTGAAGACAGAGAGAACACTGAAGCTTTCTTT.

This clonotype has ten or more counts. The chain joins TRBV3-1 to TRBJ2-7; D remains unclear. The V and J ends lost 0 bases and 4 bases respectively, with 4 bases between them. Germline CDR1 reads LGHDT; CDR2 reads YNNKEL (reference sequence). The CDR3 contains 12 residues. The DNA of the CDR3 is TGTGCCAGCAGCCAAGAAGTTTACGAGCAGTACTTC. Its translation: CASSQEVYEQYF.

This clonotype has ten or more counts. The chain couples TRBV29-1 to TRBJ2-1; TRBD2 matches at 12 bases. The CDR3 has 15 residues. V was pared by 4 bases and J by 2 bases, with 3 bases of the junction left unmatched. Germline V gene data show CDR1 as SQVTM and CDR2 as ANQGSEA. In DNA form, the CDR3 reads TGCAGCGTTGGGTCTAGCGGGAGGGCCTACAATGAGCAGTTCTTC. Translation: CSVGSSGRAYNEQFF.

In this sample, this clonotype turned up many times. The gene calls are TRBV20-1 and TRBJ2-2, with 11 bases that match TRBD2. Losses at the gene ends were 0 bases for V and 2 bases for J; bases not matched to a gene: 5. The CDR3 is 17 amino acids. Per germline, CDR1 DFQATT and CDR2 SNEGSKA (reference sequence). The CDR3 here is CSARETSGALNTGELFF. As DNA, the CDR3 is TGCAGTGCTAGAGAGACTAGCGGGGCTCTAAACACCGGGGAGCTGTTTTTT.

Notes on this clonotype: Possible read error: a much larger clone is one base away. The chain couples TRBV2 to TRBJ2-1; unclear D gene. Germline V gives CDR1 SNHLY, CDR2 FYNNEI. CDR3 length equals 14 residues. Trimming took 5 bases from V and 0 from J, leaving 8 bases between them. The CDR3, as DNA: TGTGCCAGCAGTCGAAAGAGCTCCTACAATGAGCAGTTCTTC. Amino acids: CASSRKSSYNEQFF. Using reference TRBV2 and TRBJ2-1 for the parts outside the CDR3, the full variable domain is EPEVTQTPSHQVTQMGQEVILRCVPISNHLYFYWYRQILGQKVEFLVSFYNNEISEKSEIFDDQFSVERPDGSNFTLKIRSTKLEDSAMYFCASSRKSSYNEQFFGPGTRLTVL.

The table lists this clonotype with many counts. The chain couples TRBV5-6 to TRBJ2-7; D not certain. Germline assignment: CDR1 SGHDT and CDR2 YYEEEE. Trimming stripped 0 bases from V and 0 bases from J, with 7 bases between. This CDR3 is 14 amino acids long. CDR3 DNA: TGTGCCAGCAGCTTGGCCTCAGGCTCCTACGAGCAGTACTTC. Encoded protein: CASSLASGSYEQYF.

The CDR3 DNA is TGCGCCAGCAGCACAACCGGTAGGGACCCAGATACGCAGTATTTT. This sequence encodes CASSTTGRDPDTQYF. J is TRBJ2-3 and V is TRBV5-1, with D possibly called TRBD1 or TRBD2 (5 bases each). The length of the CDR3 is 15 residues. The ends were cut back, 4 bases at V and 4 bases at J, with 16 bases in the middle. CDR1 and CDR2 from the germline V gene are SGHRS and YFSETQ.

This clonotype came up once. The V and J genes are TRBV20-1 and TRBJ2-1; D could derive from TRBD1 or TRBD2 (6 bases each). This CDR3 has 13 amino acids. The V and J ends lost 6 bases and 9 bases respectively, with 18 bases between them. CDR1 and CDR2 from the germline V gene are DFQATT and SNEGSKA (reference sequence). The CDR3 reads CSASFPGGSEQFF. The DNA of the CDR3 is TGCAGTGCCTCTTTTCCCGGGGGCAGTGAGCAGTTCTTC.

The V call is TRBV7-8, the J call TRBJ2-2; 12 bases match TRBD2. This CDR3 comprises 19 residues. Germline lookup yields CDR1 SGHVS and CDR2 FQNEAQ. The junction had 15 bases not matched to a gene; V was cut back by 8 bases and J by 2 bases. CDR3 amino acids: CASPPTTTSGGLNTGELFF. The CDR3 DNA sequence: TGTGCCAGCCCCCCTACAACGACTAGCGGGGGACTAAACACCGGGGAGCTGTTTTTT. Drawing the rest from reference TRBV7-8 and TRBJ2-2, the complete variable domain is GAGVSQSPRYKVAKRGQDVALRCDPISGHVSLFWYQQALGQGPEFLTYFQNEAQLDKSGLPSDRFFAERPEGSVSTLKIQRTQQEDSAVYLCASPPTTTSGGLNTGELFFGEGSRLTVL.

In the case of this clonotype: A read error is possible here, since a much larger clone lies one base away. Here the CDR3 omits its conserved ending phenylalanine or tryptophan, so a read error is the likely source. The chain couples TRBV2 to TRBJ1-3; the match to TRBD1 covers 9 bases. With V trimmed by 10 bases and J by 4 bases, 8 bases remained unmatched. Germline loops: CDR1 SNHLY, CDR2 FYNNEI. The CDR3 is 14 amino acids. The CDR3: CATVGQGLGNTIYL. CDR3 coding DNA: TGTGCCACCGTTGGACAGGGGCTGGGAAACACCATATATCTT.

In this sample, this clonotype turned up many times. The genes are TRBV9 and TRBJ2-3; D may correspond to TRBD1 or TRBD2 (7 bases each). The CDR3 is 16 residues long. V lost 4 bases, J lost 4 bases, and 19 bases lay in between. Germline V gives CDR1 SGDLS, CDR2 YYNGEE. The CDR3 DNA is TGTGCCAGCAGCCCTCGCCTGACAGGGAGGGCAGATACGCAGTATTTT. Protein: CASSPRLTGRADTQYF. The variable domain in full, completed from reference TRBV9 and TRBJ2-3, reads DSGVTQTPKHLITATGQRVTLRCSPRSGDLSVYWYQQSLDQGLQFLIQYYNGEERAKGNILERFSAQQFPDLHSELNLSSLELGDSALYFCASSPRLTGRADTQYFGPGTRLTVL.